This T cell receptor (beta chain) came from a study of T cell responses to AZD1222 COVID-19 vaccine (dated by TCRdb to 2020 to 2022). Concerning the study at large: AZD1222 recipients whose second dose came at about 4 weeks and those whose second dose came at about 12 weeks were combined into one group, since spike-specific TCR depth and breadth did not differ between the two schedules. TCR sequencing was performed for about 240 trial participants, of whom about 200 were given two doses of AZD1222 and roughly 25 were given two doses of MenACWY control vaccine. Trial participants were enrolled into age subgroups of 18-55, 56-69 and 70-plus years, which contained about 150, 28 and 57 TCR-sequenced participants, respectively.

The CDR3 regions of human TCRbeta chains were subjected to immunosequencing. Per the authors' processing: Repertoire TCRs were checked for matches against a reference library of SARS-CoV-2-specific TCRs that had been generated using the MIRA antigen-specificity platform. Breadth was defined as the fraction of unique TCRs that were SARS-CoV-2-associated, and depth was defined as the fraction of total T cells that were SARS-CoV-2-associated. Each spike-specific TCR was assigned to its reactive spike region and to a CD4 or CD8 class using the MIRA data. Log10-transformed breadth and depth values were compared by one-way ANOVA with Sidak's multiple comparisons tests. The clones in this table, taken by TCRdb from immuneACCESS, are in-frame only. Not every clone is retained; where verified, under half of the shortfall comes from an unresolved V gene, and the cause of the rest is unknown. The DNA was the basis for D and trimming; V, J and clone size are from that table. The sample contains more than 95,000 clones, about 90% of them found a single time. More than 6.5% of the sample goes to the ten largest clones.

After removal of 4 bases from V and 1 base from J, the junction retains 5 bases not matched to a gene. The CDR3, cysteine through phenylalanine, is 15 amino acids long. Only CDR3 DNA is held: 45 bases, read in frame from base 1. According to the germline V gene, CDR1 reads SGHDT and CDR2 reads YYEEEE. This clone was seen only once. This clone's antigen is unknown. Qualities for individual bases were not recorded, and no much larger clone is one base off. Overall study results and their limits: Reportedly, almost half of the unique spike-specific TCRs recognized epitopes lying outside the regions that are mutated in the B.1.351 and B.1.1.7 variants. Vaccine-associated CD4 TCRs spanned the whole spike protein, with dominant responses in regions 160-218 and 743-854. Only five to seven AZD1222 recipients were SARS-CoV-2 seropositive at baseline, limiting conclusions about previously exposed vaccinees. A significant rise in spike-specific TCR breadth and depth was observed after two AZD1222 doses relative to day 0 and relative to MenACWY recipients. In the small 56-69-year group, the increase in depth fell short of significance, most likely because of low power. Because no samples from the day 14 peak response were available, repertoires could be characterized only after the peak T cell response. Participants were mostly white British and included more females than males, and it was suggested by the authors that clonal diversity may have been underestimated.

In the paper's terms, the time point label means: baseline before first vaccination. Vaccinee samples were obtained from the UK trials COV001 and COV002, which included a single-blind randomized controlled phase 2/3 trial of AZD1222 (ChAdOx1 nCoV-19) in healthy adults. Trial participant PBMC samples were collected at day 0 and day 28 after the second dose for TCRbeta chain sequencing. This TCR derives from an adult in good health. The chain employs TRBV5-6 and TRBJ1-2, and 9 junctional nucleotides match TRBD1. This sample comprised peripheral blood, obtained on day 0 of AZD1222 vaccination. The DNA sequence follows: TGTGCCAGCAGCCCACCGGGACAGGGTAACTATGGCTACACCTTC. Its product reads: CASSPPGQGNYGYTF.